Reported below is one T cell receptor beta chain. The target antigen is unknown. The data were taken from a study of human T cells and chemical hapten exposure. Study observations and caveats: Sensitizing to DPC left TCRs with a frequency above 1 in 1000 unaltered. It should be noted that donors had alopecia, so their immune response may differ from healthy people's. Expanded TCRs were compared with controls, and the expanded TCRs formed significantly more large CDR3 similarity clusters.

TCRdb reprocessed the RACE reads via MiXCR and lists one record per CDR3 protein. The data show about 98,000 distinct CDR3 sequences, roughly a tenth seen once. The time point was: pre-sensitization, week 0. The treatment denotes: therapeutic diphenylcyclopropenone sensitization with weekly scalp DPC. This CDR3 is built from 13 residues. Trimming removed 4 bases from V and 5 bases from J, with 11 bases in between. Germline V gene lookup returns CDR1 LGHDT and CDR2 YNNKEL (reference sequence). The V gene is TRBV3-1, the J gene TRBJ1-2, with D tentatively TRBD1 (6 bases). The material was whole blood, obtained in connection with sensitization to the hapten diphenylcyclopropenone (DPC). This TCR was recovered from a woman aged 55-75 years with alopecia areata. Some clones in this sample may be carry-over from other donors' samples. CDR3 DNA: TGTGCCAGCAGCCCATCGGGGGCGTATGGCTACACCTTC. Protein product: CASSPSGAYGYTF. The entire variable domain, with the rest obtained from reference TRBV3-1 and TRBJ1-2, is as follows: DTAVSQTPKYLVTQMGNDKSIKCEQNLGHDTMYWYKQDSKKFLKIMFSYNNKELIINETVPNRFSPKSPDKAHLNLHINSLELGDSAVYFCASSPSGAYGYTFGSGTRLTVV.